One T cell receptor beta chain is described in this entry. The antigen remains undetermined. The data originate from a study of T-cell reconstitution after alpha-beta-depleted transplantation in children. The TCRbeta library was prepared with unique molecular identifiers. MiXCR, run by TCRdb on the PCR reads, gives a single entry per CDR3 protein. The profile covers more than 400,000 distinct CDR3 sequences, with 9.5% to 12% appearing a single time and 14% taken by the ten largest. Points from the study as a whole: T-cell counts and diversity were attributed mostly to newly produced T cells one year after transplant. Diversity of TCRbeta at day 60 was high in some patients, arising from surviving recipient T cells and thymic progenitors.

Source: PBMCs, mostly from graft donor cells, taken 180 days after TCRalphabeta/CD19-depleted stem cell transplant. The receptor was derived from a female patient between 2 and 15 years old who had a stem cell transplant for aplastic anemia, so the T cells may come from the graft donor.

The CDR3 loop is CASSGVDQSDYGYTF. CDR3 nucleotide sequence: TGCGCCAGCAGCGGGGTGGACCAAAGCGACTATGGCTACACCTTC. This chain connects TRBV5-1 to TRBJ1-2; D is unresolved. Germline CDR1 SGHRS, CDR2 YFSETQ. The CDR3 totals 15 residues. V lost 4 bases and J 3 bases, leaving 16 bases between the germline ends.